This T cell receptor beta chain was captured by sequencing in a study of cytomegalovirus exposure and HLA in healthy donors. Overall study results and limits: There were around 160 TCR beta chains listed as cytomegalovirus-associated. Three CMV-associated chains proved CMV antigen-specific in vitro. It was only CMV serostatus that was available as immune exposure information.

The CDR3 contains 16 residues. With V trimmed by 3 bases and J by 6 bases, 5 bases remained unmatched. Per the germline V gene, CDR1 is LNHNV and CDR2 is YYDKDF (reference sequence). PCR involved 60 Vbeta and 13 Jbeta primers. Here immunoSEQ multiplex PCR was the method, and the copy in TCRdb shows in-frame clones only, minus some. The sample has under 150,000 clones, 75% to 90% seen once. This clone was observed once. Its specificity is not known. Specimen: PBMCs. This sequence originates from a woman aged 30 to 39 in good health and CMV-seropositive. The rearrangement joins TRBV15 to TRBJ2-2, with 12 bases fitting TRBD1. CDR3: CATSSTGTGGPGELFF. As DNA, the CDR3 is TGTGCCACCAGCAGCACCGGGACAGGGGGCCCCGGGGAGCTGTTTTTT. Complete variable domain (other parts from reference TRBV15 and TRBJ2-2): DAMVIQNPRYQVTQFGKPVTLSCSQTLNHNVMYWYQQKSSQAPKLLFHYYDKDFNNEADTPDNFQSRRPNTSFCFLDIRSPGLGDTAMYLCATSSTGTGGPGELFFGEGSRLTVL.